One sample yielded the 15 T cell receptor beta chains listed below, sequenced in a study of blood T cell repertoires in COVID-19. Some clones are missing from TCRdb's copy, which holds only in-frame ones; the method was immunoSEQ multiplex PCR. Of roughly 500,000 clones detected, roughly 87% appear once; the ten largest clones hold about 1%. The specimen was peripheral blood. The receptors here all came from a man aged 18 to 30 with COVID-19, enrolled during active disease.

The V and J genes are TRBV3-1 (or the pseudogene TRBV3-2) and TRBJ2-5; TRBD2 matches 9 bases. This CDR3 is 17 amino acids long. CDR1 is LGHDT and CDR2 is YNNKEL in the germline V gene (reference sequence). V was pared by 6 bases and J by 6 bases, with 17 bases of the junction left unmatched. As DNA, the CDR3 is TGTGCCAGCAGGAAGGGGCCCAGCGGGAGGCGTGGGCAGACCCAGTACTTC. Translating it yields CASRKGPSGRRGQTQYF.

Of note for this clone: This sample includes further DNA sequences coding for the same CDR3. The J gene is TRBJ2-1, the V gene TRBV12-3 or TRBV12-4; the D is unclear. Between the trimmed V and J ends, which lost 3 bases and 7 bases, there was a span of 4 bases. The CDR3 loop spans 11 amino acids. The CDR3 loop is CASSFLNEQFF. The DNA of the CDR3 is TGTGCCAGCAGTTTCTTGAATGAGCAGTTCTTC.

The chain joins TRBV19 to TRBJ1-4, with 7 bases that match TRBD1. V lost 6 bases and J lost 2; bases outside the gene matches: 6. CDR3 size: 15 residues. Looked up from germline, CDR1 is LNHDA and CDR2 is SQIVND (reference sequence). The CDR3 loop reads CASSAQGLTNEKLFF. As DNA, the CDR3 is TGTGCCAGTAGCGCACAGGGGTTGACTAATGAAAAACTGTTTTTT.

J is TRBJ2-7 and V is TRBV5-8; D is perhaps TRBD2 (6 bases). The CDR3 length is 19 residues. V lost 0 bases, J lost 3 bases, and 25 bases lay in between. Germline CDR1 reads SGHTS; CDR2 reads YDEGEE. CDR3 DNA: TGTGCCAGCAGCTTGGTGCGGGGACCCCGCGAAGGTAACCTCTACGAGCAGTACTTC. This sequence encodes CASSLVRGPREGNLYEQYF.

The V and J genes are TRBV9 and TRBJ2-2; D is ambiguous. The V and J ends lost 4 bases and 9 bases respectively, with 16 bases between them. The CDR3 is 14 amino acids. Germline V lookup: CDR1 SGDLS, CDR2 YYNGEE. The CDR3 DNA sequence: TGTGCCAGCAGCCCTCCGGTGGTTCCGCGGGAGCTGTTTTTT. Its protein is CASSPPVVPRELFF.

This clone was seen more than once but under ten times. The chain recombines TRBV11-3 with TRBJ2-5, with D perhaps matching TRBD2 (6 bases). Per the germline V gene, CDR1 is SGHNT and CDR2 is YENEEA. Trimming shortened V by 1 base and J by 2 bases, and 11 bases separated the two germline ends. The CDR3 has 15 residues. The CDR3 sequence: CASSLGQTRQETQYF. CDR3 in DNA: TGTGCCAGCAGCTTAGGGCAGACTAGACAAGAGACCCAGTACTTC.

The chain is built from TRBV21-1 and TRBJ2-7; the table's D call of TRBD2 was not tested on the DNA. TRBV21-1 is listed as a pseudogene. The CDR3 spans 15 residues. DNA for the CDR3: TGTGCCAGCAGGTCGGGCGGGACGGGGGACGTCGAGCAGTACTTC. It specifies CASRSGGTGDVEQYF.

The chain combines TRBV12-3 or TRBV12-4 with TRBJ2-1, with a tentative D call TRBD2 (5 bases). Trimming shortened V by 6 bases and J by 10 bases, and 13 bases separated the two germline ends. The CDR3 totals 12 residues. The CDR3 spells CASSPVSGEQFF. The CDR3 DNA reads as TGTGCCAGCAGCCCAGTAAGCGGAGAGCAGTTCTTC.

The chain couples TRBV10-2 to TRBJ2-1, with 11 positions matching TRBD2. Unmatched junction bases numbered 9, after V lost 2 bases and J lost 3 bases. Germline CDR1 reads WSHSY; CDR2 reads SAAADI. CDR3 length: 18 residues. CDR3 region: CASSERVAGGRLYNEQFF. CDR3 coding DNA: TGCGCCAGCAGTGAGAGGGTAGCGGGGGGGCGGCTCTACAATGAGCAGTTCTTC.

This chain links TRBV9 with TRBJ2-7; 9 bases line up with TRBD2. Germline V CDR1 and CDR2: SGDLS, YYNGEE. This CDR3 spans 16 amino acids. V was clipped by 0 bases and J by 3 bases; unmatched bases: 7. The CDR3 coding sequence is TGTGCCAGCAGCGTAGGGGTTTTAGCGGGGGTCTACGAGCAGTACTTC. Its protein product is CASSVGVLAGVYEQYF.

This sequence joins TRBV6-5 and TRBJ1-5; TRBD1 is a possible D gene (6 bases). Germline assignment: CDR1 MNHEY and CDR2 SVGAGI. Trimming shortened V by 6 bases and J by 6 bases, and 15 bases separated the two germline ends. The CDR3 consists of 14 residues. CDR3 sequence (DNA): TGTGCCAGCAGGAAGGGGGGGGCTAGTCAGCCCCAGCATTTT. Amino acid sequence: CASRKGGASQPQHF.

This chain joins TRBV19 and TRBJ1-4; 8 positions agree with TRBD1. Germline V gene data show CDR1 as LNHDA and CDR2 as SQIVND (reference sequence). The CDR3 contains 14 residues. J lost 5 bases, V lost 2 bases, and 1 base had no gene match. CDR3 coding DNA: TGTGCCAGTAGTATACAGGGGGCGAATGAAAAACTGTTTTTT. Encoded protein: CASSIQGANEKLFF.

The chain joins TRBV27 to TRBJ2-7; tentative D call: TRBD1 (6 bases). Per germline, CDR1 MNHEY and CDR2 SMNVEV (reference sequence). The ends were cut back, 6 bases at V and 1 base at J, with 16 bases in the middle. This CDR3 spans 15 amino acids. CDR3 loop: CASSKTGTPSYEQYF. CDR3 in DNA: TGTGCCAGCAGCAAAACGGGGACACCATCCTACGAGCAGTACTTC.

This rearrangement joins TRBV7-9 to TRBJ2-3; 7 bases align to TRBD2. Germline values: CDR1 SEHNR, CDR2 FQNEAQ (reference sequence). V was clipped by 1 base and J by 2 bases; unmatched bases: 3. CDR3 size: 15 residues. The CDR3 bases are TGTGCCAGCAGCTTAGGACTAGCTCTCACAGATACGCAGTATTTT. Translating gives CASSLGLALTDTQYF.

The chain combines TRBV3-1 (or the pseudogene TRBV3-2) with TRBJ2-3, with D possibly TRBD2 on 6 matching bases. Germline V gives CDR1 LGHDT, CDR2 YNNKEL (reference sequence). The V gene lost 3 bases and the J gene lost 1 base, with 11 bases spanning the gap. The CDR3 extends over 15 amino acids. The CDR3 loop reads CASSHGGIRTDTQYF. CDR3 bases: TGTGCCAGCAGCCACGGCGGGATTCGCACAGATACGCAGTATTTT.